This T cell receptor beta chain was sequenced in a study of T cell responses to AZD1222 COVID-19 vaccine (dated by TCRdb to the early 2020s). Study-level background: A total of 240 or so trial participants underwent TCR sequencing, of whom 207 had received two doses of AZD1222 and around 26 had received two doses of the MenACWY control vaccine. Trial participants were enrolled by age into 18-55, 56-69 and 70-plus year subgroups, with around 150, 28 and 57 TCR-sequenced participants respectively. What the work shows at the level of the full study, not this receptor alone: In the small 56-69-year group, the increase in depth fell short of significance, most likely because of low power. Most participants were white British and females outnumbered males, and the authors suggested that clonal diversity may have been underestimated. Conclusions about previously exposed vaccinees are limited, since just five to seven AZD1222 recipients were seropositive for SARS-CoV-2 at baseline. Nearly half of unique spike-specific TCRs reportedly recognized epitopes outside regions mutated in the B.1.351 and B.1.1.7 variants. Spike-specific TCR breadth and depth rose significantly after two AZD1222 doses compared with day 0 and with MenACWY recipients. The whole spike protein was spanned by vaccine-associated CD4 TCRs, and dominant responses were seen in regions 160-218 and 743-854. Because no day 14 peak-response samples were available, repertoires were characterized only after the peak T cell response.

The CDR3 contains 16 residues, cysteine and phenylalanine counted. The read is trimmed to its CDR3 DNA, 48 bases read in frame from base 1. The germline V gene encodes CDR1 MNHNS and CDR2 SASEGT. V is shortened by 1 base, J by 4 bases, and the region joining them spans 16 bases. The CDR3 regions of human TCRbeta chains were analyzed by immunosequencing. The authors processed their data as follows. Repertoire TCRs were matched against a reference library of SARS-CoV-2-specific TCRs generated with the MIRA antigen-specificity platform. Breadth was defined as the fraction of unique TCRs that were SARS-CoV-2-associated. Depth was defined as the fraction of total T cells that were SARS-CoV-2-associated. Each spike-specific TCR was assigned to its reactive spike region and to a CD4 or CD8 class using the MIRA data. Log10-transformed breadth and depth values were compared by one-way ANOVA with Sidak's multiple comparisons tests. TCRdb's version of the immuneACCESS table is confined to in-frame rearrangements and falls short of the full clone set. An unresolved V gene accounts for under half of the shortfall where checked; the remainder is of unknown origin. That table furnishes V, J and clone size, whereas the DNA furnished D and trimming. A total of around 50,000 clones appear in this sample, 70% to 90% of them only once. The ten biggest clones cover approximately 5.3% of the sample.

Concerning this clone itself: Its antigen remains unidentified. One base away there is no much larger clone; base qualities are not given.

The time point label on this specimen signifies: about 28 days (+/-7) after the second vaccine dose. Because spike-specific TCR depth and breadth did not differ between the two schedules, AZD1222 recipients who got a second dose at roughly 4 weeks were pooled with those who got a second dose at roughly 12 weeks. Vaccinee samples were obtained from the UK trials COV001 and COV002, which included a single-blind randomized controlled phase 2/3 trial of AZD1222 (ChAdOx1 nCoV-19) in healthy adults. Trial participant PBMC samples were collected at day 0 and day 28 after the second dose for TCRbeta chain sequencing.

The sequence was obtained from an adult who received the AZD1222 COVID-19 vaccine. Sequencing used peripheral blood, obtained 28 days after the second AZD1222 dose. The rearrangement combines TRBV6-1 with TRBJ1-2; the D region possibly corresponds to TRBD1 (5 bases align). Here the CDR3 is given as CASSEDSSGRGYGYTF. The DNA sequence follows: TGTGCCAGCAGTGAAGATTCCTCAGGGCGCGGCTATGGCTACACCTTC.